One and the same sample provided the 25 T cell receptor beta chains below, sequenced in a study of blood T cell repertoires in COVID-19. Using immunoSEQ multiplex PCR, the repertoire was profiled, and TCRdb retains in-frame clones only, with some absent. The top ten hold 11% of the sample, which has roughly 150,000 clones, roughly four fifths seen once. The material sequenced was peripheral blood. Receptors originate from a man between 65 and 79 years old with active or convalescent COVID-19.

The genes are TRBV24-1 and TRBJ1-4; 11 bases are shared with TRBD1. The CDR3 has 17 residues. Losses at the gene ends were 4 bases for V and 1 base for J; bases not matched to a gene: 4. Germline V gives CDR1 KGHDR, CDR2 SFDVKD. Here the CDR3 reads CATSDPGQGGTNEKLFF. For the CDR3, the DNA is TGTGCCACCAGTGACCCGGGACAGGGGGGAACTAATGAAAAACTGTTTTTT.

This chain links TRBV19 with TRBJ1-5, with D possibly matching TRBD1 (6 bases). Germline assignment: CDR1 LNHDA and CDR2 SQIVND (reference sequence). The CDR3 length is 14 residues. Between the trimmed V and J ends, which lost 6 bases and 7 bases, there was a span of 16 bases. As DNA, the CDR3 is TGTGCCAGTAGCCCTCCTGGGGGCGGGCAGCCCCAGCATTTT. This gives the protein CASSPPGGGQPQHF. The complete variable domain, with remaining parts taken from reference TRBV19 and TRBJ1-5, reads DGGITQSPKYLFRKEGQNVTLSCEQNLNHDAMYWYRQDPGQGLRLIYYSQIVNDFQKGDIAEGYSVSREKKESFPLTVTSAQKNPTAFYLCASSPPGGGQPQHFGDGTRLSIL.

This clone was observed at least ten times. The rearrangement joins TRBV19 to TRBJ1-5; D is perhaps TRBD1 (6 bases). CDR1 is LNHDA and CDR2 is SQIVND in the germline V gene (reference sequence). V dropped 6 bases and J dropped 5 bases, with 17 bases sitting between them. CDR3 size: 15 residues. CDR3 DNA: TGTGCCAGTAGGGACGGGACATCGGGGTATCAGCCCCAGCATTTT. This sequence encodes CASRDGTSGYQPQHF.

The chain links TRBV7-9 to TRBJ1-6; the D gene is possibly TRBD1 (5 bases). V lost 5 bases and J 6 bases, leaving 11 bases between the germline ends. CDR3 length: 14 residues. Germline values: CDR1 SEHNR, CDR2 FQNEAQ (reference sequence). The CDR3 sequence: CASSPRGINSPLHF. In DNA, the CDR3 is TGTGCCAGCAGCCCCCGGGGGATTAATTCACCCCTCCACTTT.

This clone occurred once. The V call is TRBV9, the J call TRBJ1-6, with no clear D. The germline CDR1 and CDR2 sequences are SGDLS and YYNGEE. The ends were cut back, 0 bases at V and 7 bases at J, with 5 bases in the middle. The CDR3 extends over 13 amino acids. The CDR3 nucleotides read TGTGCCAGCAGCGTAGCTGTGAATTCACCCCTCCACTTT. As protein: CASSVAVNSPLHF.

The chain combines TRBV27 with TRBJ2-7, with D possibly TRBD2 on 6 matching bases. CDR3 length: 15 amino acids. CDR1 MNHEY and CDR2 SMNVEV come from the germline V gene (reference sequence). Trimming removed 2 bases at V and 2 bases at J, with 13 bases between. In nucleotides, the CDR3 is TGTGCCAGCAGTTTACAACGAGGCGGGACCTACGAGCAGTACTTC. It encodes CASSLQRGGTYEQYF.

The V gene is TRBV19, the J gene TRBJ2-5; D perhaps matches TRBD1 (5 bases). The CDR3 contains 13 residues. Looked up from germline, CDR1 is LNHDA and CDR2 is SQIVND (reference sequence). The V end was cut by 7 bases, the J end by 2 bases, with 11 bases between. Here the CDR3 reads CASKGEYQETQYF. The CDR3 nucleotides are TGTGCCAGTAAAGGGGAATATCAAGAGACCCAGTACTTC.

The V and J genes are TRBV28 and TRBJ2-3; the D is unclear. CDR1 MDHEN and CDR2 SYDVKM come from the germline V gene. Trimming removed 5 bases at V and 2 bases at J, with 8 bases between. The CDR3 covers 13 residues. The CDR3 protein is CASSTTLTDTQYF. For the CDR3, the DNA is TGTGCCAGCAGTACTACCCTCACAGATACGCAGTATTTT. The full variable domain, with the rest looked up from reference TRBV28 and TRBJ2-3, is DVKVTQSSRYLVKRTGEKVFLECVQDMDHENMFWYRQDPGLGLRLIYFSYDVKMKEKGDIPEGYSVSREKKERFSLILESASTNQTSMYLCASSTTLTDTQYFGPGTRLTVL.

The V gene is TRBV7-6, the J gene TRBJ2-5; the D gene is possibly TRBD1 (6 bases). The CDR3 consists of 16 residues. Germline assignment: CDR1 SGHVS and CDR2 FNYEAQ. V was trimmed by 1 base and J by 2 bases, leaving 14 bases between them. The CDR3 DNA reads as TGTGCCAGCAGCTTAGGTGAGGACAGAGTGCAAGAGACCCAGTACTTC. It is translated as CASSLGEDRVQETQYF.

The chain employs TRBV7-2 and TRBJ1-4, with a possible D match to TRBD1 (5 bases). The CDR3 length is 14 residues. V was pared by 3 bases and J by 8 bases, with 13 bases between. Germline V gene sequence: CDR1 SGHTA, CDR2 FQGNSA. The CDR3 coding sequence is TGTGCCAGCAGCTTGCAGGACACAAGGGAAAAACTGTTTTTT. The encoded protein is CASSLQDTREKLFF.

CDR3: CATSRDRMAGASYEQYF. CDR3 sequence (DNA): TGTGCCACCAGCAGAGATAGGATGGCAGGGGCATCCTACGAGCAGTACTTC. The V and J genes are TRBV15 and TRBJ2-7; D is possibly TRBD1 (6 bases). The length of the CDR3 is 17 residues. Germline V lookup: CDR1 LNHNV, CDR2 YYDKDF (reference sequence). The germline V and J ends were trimmed by 0 bases and 1 base, with 16 bases remaining between them.

V usage is TRBV5-1 and J usage is TRBJ2-3, with TRBD1 matching 9 bases. The CDR3 is made up of 15 amino acids. The junction had 8 bases not matched to a gene; V was cut back by 3 bases and J by 6 bases. CDR1 and CDR2 (germline): SGHRS, YFSETQ. CDR3 region: CASSSPDRGTDTQYF. CDR3 DNA sequence: TGCGCCAGCAGCTCCCCCGACAGGGGGACCGATACGCAGTATTTT.

This clone was found a few times. The J gene is TRBJ1-2, the V gene TRBV24-1; 8 bases match TRBD1. J gave up 7 bases and V 5 bases, and 8 bases lay outside the gene matches. The CDR3 spans 14 residues. The germline V gene has CDR1 KGHDR and CDR2 SFDVKD. Here the CDR3 reads CATSAGQGASGYTF. CDR3 nucleotide sequence: TGTGCCACCAGTGCCGGACAGGGTGCAAGTGGCTACACCTTC.

This clone was detected a few times. The chain links TRBV11-2 to TRBJ2-7; D call uncertain. The CDR3 consists of 17 residues. V dropped 2 bases and J dropped 4 bases, with 21 bases sitting between them. Germline V gives CDR1 SGHAT, CDR2 FQNNGV. The DNA for the CDR3 is TGTGCCAGCAGCTTAACAATCCCGGTTATTGACGGGTACGAGCAGTACTTC. Residues: CASSLTIPVIDGYEQYF. The full variable domain, rest sourced from reference TRBV11-2 and TRBJ2-7, is EAGVAQSPRYKIIEKRQSVAFWCNPISGHATLYWYQQILGQGPKLLIQFQNNGVVDDSQLPKDRFSAERLKGVDSTLKIQPAKLEDSAVYLCASSLTIPVIDGYEQYFGPGTRLTVT.

This clone has just one count. The genes are TRBV9 and TRBJ1-5; D perhaps matches TRBD1 (5 bases). The CDR3 is 16 residues long. Germline V gene lookup returns CDR1 SGDLS and CDR2 YYNGEE. V shed 2 bases and J shed 2 bases, with 14 bases lying between them. The CDR3 loop reads CASSVSAGQGNQPQHF. The DNA for the CDR3 is TGTGCCAGCAGCGTGTCGGCAGGGCAGGGCAATCAGCCCCAGCATTTT.

The chain carries TRBV7-2 and TRBJ2-7; D is perhaps TRBD1 (5 bases). The CDR3 has 13 residues. Deletions cut 0 bases from V and 4 bases from J, with 7 bases between. Germline CDR1 and CDR2: SGHTA and FQGNSA. The CDR3 here is CASSLAQGYEQYF. The CDR3 nucleotides read TGTGCCAGCAGCTTAGCGCAGGGATACGAGCAGTACTTC.

V gene TRBV3-1 (or the pseudogene TRBV3-2) combines with J gene TRBJ1-2; 8 positions match TRBD1. With 4 bases clipped from V and 8 bases from J, the junction kept 3 bases outside the gene matches. Germline V gene sequence: CDR1 LGHDT, CDR2 YNNKEL (reference sequence). The CDR3 is 12 amino acids. The CDR3, as DNA: TGTGCCAGCAGCCGACAGGGGTGGGGCTACACCTTC. Protein: CASSRQGWGYTF.

The chain combines TRBV6-2 or TRBV6-3 with TRBJ2-6; TRBD1 might be the D (5 bases). The CDR3 is made up of 17 amino acids. Germline V gives CDR1 MNHEY, CDR2 SVGEGT. The ends were cut back, 2 bases at V and 1 base at J, with 12 bases in the middle. The CDR3 protein is CASSYGAAVSGANVLTF. As DNA, the CDR3 is TGTGCCAGCAGTTACGGGGCGGCCGTTTCTGGGGCCAACGTCCTGACTTTC.

The CDR3 spells CASSSPRTGGDTQYF. For the CDR3, the DNA is TGTGCCAGCAGCTCCCCCCGGACCGGGGGGGATACGCAGTATTTT. The chain employs TRBV7-3 and TRBJ2-3, with TRBD2 matching over 7 bases. The germline V gene has CDR1 SGHTA and CDR2 FQGTGA. After removal of 4 bases from V and 6 bases from J, the junction contained 10 bases not matched to a gene. The CDR3 is made up of 15 amino acids.

The J gene is TRBJ2-1, the V gene TRBV11-2; 9 nucleotides align to TRBD1. The CDR3 has 14 amino acids. V shed 4 bases and J 10 bases; nucleotides not matched to a gene: 8. Germline V gives CDR1 SGHAT, CDR2 FQNNGV. The CDR3 DNA reads TGTGCCAGCAGCTCCAGGACAGGGGTGACCGAGCAGTTCTTC. It is translated as CASSSRTGVTEQFF.

The V and J genes are TRBV7-9 and TRBJ1-1; 10 positions agree with TRBD1. This CDR3 has 13 amino acids. Germline assignment: CDR1 SEHNR and CDR2 FQNEAQ (reference sequence). V dropped 3 bases and J dropped 12; count of bases not matched to a gene: 7. Here the CDR3 reads CASSLTGGAVTFF. CDR3 DNA sequence: TGTGCCAGCAGCTTGACAGGGGGCGCGGTAACTTTCTTT.

V usage is TRBV28 and J usage is TRBJ2-7, with unresolved D. Germline V lookup: CDR1 MDHEN, CDR2 SYDVKM. The ends were cut back, 6 bases at V and 5 bases at J, with 20 bases in the middle. CDR3 size: 15 residues. This CDR3 is CASSPWSKLAHEQYF. For the CDR3, the DNA is TGTGCCAGCAGCCCTTGGAGTAAATTAGCCCACGAGCAGTACTTC.

This clone occurred a few times. The chain combines TRBV30 with TRBJ2-3, with TRBD1 matching over 11 bases. The CDR3 consists of 15 residues. Germline V gene lookup returns CDR1 GTSNPN and CDR2 SVGIG (reference sequence). J was trimmed by 2 bases and V by 5 bases; bases with no gene match: 6. The CDR3, as DNA: TGTGCCTGGGGAATGGGACAGGGGGACACAGATACGCAGTATTTT. This codes for CAWGMGQGDTDTQYF.

This clone has a handful of counts. The chain combines TRBV3-1 (or the pseudogene TRBV3-2) with TRBJ2-6, with a tentative D call TRBD2 (6 bases). V lost 4 bases and J lost 0, with 13 bases in between. The CDR3 covers 17 residues. CDR1 is LGHDT, CDR2 YNNKEL, per germline (reference sequence). CDR3: CASSPIGSSSGANVLTF. In DNA form, the CDR3 reads TGTGCCAGCAGCCCCATCGGGAGCTCCTCTGGGGCCAACGTCCTGACTTTC.

The chain recombines TRBV25-1 with TRBJ2-1, with 10 bases that match TRBD2. Germline values: CDR1 MGHDK, CDR2 SYGVNS. The CDR3 has 14 amino acids. V shed 11 bases and J 4 bases; nucleotides not matched to a gene: 8. CDR3 in DNA: TGTGCCCTGGATAGCGGGGGGCCTTACAATGAGCAGTTCTTC. Its protein is CALDSGGPYNEQFF.